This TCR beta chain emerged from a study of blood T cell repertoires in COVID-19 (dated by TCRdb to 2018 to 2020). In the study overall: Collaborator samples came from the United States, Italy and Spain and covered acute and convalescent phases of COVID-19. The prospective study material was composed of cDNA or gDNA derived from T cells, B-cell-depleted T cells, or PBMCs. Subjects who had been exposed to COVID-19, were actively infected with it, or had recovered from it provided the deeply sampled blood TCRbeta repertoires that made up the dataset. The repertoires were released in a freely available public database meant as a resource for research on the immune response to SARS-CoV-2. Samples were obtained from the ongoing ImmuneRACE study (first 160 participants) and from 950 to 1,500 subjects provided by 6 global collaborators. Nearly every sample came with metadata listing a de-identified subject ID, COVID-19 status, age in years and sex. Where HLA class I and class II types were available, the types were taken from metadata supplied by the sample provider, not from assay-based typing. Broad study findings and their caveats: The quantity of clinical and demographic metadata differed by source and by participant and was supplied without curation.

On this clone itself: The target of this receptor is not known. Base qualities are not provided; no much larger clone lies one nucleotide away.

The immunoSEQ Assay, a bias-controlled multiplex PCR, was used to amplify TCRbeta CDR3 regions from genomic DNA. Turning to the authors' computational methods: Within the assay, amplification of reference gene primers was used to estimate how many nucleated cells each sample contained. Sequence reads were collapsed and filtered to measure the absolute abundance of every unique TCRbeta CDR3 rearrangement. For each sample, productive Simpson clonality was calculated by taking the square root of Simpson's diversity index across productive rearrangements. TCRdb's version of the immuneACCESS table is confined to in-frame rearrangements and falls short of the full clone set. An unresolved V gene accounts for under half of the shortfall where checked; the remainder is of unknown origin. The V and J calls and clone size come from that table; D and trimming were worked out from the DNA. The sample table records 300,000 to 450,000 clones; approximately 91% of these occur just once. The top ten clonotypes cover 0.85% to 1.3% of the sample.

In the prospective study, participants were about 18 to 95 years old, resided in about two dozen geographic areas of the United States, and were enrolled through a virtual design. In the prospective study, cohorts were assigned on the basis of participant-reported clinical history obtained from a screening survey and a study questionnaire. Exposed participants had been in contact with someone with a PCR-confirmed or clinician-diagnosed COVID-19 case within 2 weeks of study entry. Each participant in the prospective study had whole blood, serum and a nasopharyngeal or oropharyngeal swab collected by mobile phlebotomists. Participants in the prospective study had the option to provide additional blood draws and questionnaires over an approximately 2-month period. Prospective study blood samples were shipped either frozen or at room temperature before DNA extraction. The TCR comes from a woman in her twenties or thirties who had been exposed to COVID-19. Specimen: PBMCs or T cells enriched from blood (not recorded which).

The sequenced DNA is TGCAGCTCGGGTACAGGGGAAGGGGCTTTCTTT. This sequence encodes CSSGTGEGAFF. The rearrangement combines TRBV29-1 with TRBJ1-1; the central 7 bases match TRBD1. Counted from cysteine to phenylalanine, this CDR3 has 11 amino acids. The sequence is cut down to CDR3 DNA, 33 bases in frame from base 1. Ends trimmed: V by 8 bases, J by 11 bases; bases unmatched to a gene: 11. Via the germline V gene, CDR1 is SQVTM and CDR2 ANQGSEA. The full variable domain, completed from the reference TRBV29-1 and TRBJ1-1 proteins outside the CDR3, reads SAVISQKPSRDICQRGTSLTIQCQVDSQVTMMFWYRQQPGQSLTLIATANQGSEATYESGFVIDKFPISRPNLTFSTLTVSNMSPEDSSIYLCSSGTGEGAFFGQGTRLTVV.